These 19 T cell receptor beta chains were sequenced from one sample in a study of T cell changes during pregnancy in multiple sclerosis (dated by TCRdb to the late 2010s). Preparation of the library involved the immunoSEQ multiplex PCR assay. The source is immuneACCESS, and TCRdb retained only in-frame sequences with V and J called. Part of the clones is not carried over; for the studies checked, unresolved V genes explain less than half of this, and the remainder is unexplained. This sample holds tens of thousands of clones; approximately 94% were observed only once. About 0.84% of the sample is held by the ten biggest clonotypes. Sequenced material: peripheral blood, taken in the third trimester of pregnancy. The receptors shown here come from a female donor with multiple sclerosis, enrolled in a pregnancy study.

The CDR3 DNA sequence: TGTGCCAGCAGCCCTATACCTCTCTCGCGCCCTAACTCCTACAATGAGCAGTTCTTC. Protein: CASSPIPLSRPNSYNEQFF. This chain uses TRBV5-4 with TRBJ2-1, with D uncertain. The V and J ends lost 4 bases and 0 bases respectively, with 23 bases between them. Germline V gene lookup returns CDR1 SGHNT and CDR2 YYREEE (reference sequence). The CDR3 spans 19 residues.

This clone showed up just once. CDR3 loop: CASRTSAPPKTEAFF. The CDR3 DNA reads TGTGCCAGCAGAACTAGCGCCCCTCCTAAGACTGAAGCTTTCTTT. The V gene is TRBV6-5, the J gene TRBJ1-1; D not certain. V was cut by 6 bases and J by 5 bases, with 19 bases left in between. From germline, CDR1 is MNHEY and CDR2 SVGAGI. The CDR3 spans 15 residues.

This chain connects TRBV4-1 to TRBJ2-7, with a tentative D call TRBD1 (6 bases). Trimming stripped 6 bases from V and 1 base from J, with 19 bases between. The CDR3 is made up of 16 amino acids. CDR1 and CDR2 (germline): MGHRA, YSYEKL. The CDR3 region has the DNA TGCGCCAGCAGTAAAACACTGGACAGTAAGTCCTACGAGCAGTACTTC. It is translated as CASSKTLDSKSYEQYF.

V usage is TRBV2 and J usage is TRBJ1-2, with 9 bases aligning to TRBD1. V lost 6 bases, J lost 6 bases, and 5 bases stayed unmatched. The CDR3 runs to 13 residues. Germline values: CDR1 SNHLY, CDR2 FYNNEI. The CDR3 region has the DNA TGTGCCAGCAGAGGACAGGGGAAACATGGCTACACCTTC. It yields the protein CASRGQGKHGYTF.

This chain uses TRBV5-4 with TRBJ2-1, with 12 positions matching TRBD2. Trimming removed 4 bases from V and 12 bases from J; junction bases left unmatched: 11. The CDR3 has 15 amino acids. The germline V gene encodes CDR1 SGHNT and CDR2 YYREEE (reference sequence). The CDR3, as DNA: TGTGCCAGCAGCCAATGGACTAGCGGGGACGTGGGGCAGTTCTTC. Translated: CASSQWTSGDVGQFF.

The J gene is TRBJ2-7, the V gene TRBV6-4, with a tentative D call TRBD2 (5 bases). CDR3 length: 13 amino acids. The V and J ends lost 4 bases and 6 bases respectively, with 13 bases between them. The germline V gene encodes CDR1 MRHNA and CDR2 SNTAGT. The CDR3 spells CASSASLLSEQYF. The CDR3 DNA reads TGTGCCAGCAGTGCTAGCCTTCTTAGCGAGCAGTACTTC.

This clone came up once. This chain joins TRBV27 and TRBJ2-5, with TRBD1 identical over 10 bases. Germline CDR1 and CDR2: MNHEY and SMNVEV (reference sequence). Trimming cost V 6 bases and J 1 base; bases outside gene matches: 2. The CDR3 totals 14 residues. CDR3 sequence: CASRGQGTQETQYF. Here the CDR3 DNA reads TGTGCCAGCAGGGGACAGGGGACCCAAGAGACCCAGTACTTC.

The chain recombines TRBV19 with TRBJ2-7, with TRBD1 matching 9 bases. Trimming took 3 bases from V and 5 from J; bases not matched to a gene: 8. The CDR3 spans 15 residues. Germline CDR1 LNHDA, CDR2 SQIVND (reference sequence). The CDR3, as DNA: TGTGCCAGTAGTATTGGGGACAGGGTTCGCCACGAGCAGTACTTC. Residues: CASSIGDRVRHEQYF.

The chain couples TRBV9 to TRBJ1-4; tentative D call: TRBD1 (6 bases). The CDR3 contains 18 residues. The V gene lost 1 base and the J gene lost 6 bases, with 22 bases spanning the gap. The germline gives CDR1 SGDLS, CDR2 YYNGEE. The CDR3 bases are TGTGCCAGCAGCGTATCTGTTGGGGGCGCAGTATCCGATGAAAAACTGTTTTTT. This translates into CASSVSVGGAVSDEKLFF.

The chain couples TRBV19 to TRBJ2-1; 8 bases agree with TRBD2. CDR1 and CDR2 (germline): LNHDA, SQIVND (reference sequence). This CDR3 spans 17 amino acids. The V gene end was trimmed by 3 bases and the J gene end by 3 bases; junction bases not matched to a gene: 10. In DNA, the CDR3 is TGTGCCAGTAGTATTCGAAGCGGGACTAGGGACTACAATGAGCAGTTCTTC. Protein sequence: CASSIRSGTRDYNEQFF.

This clone was seen just once. The chain joins TRBV28 to TRBJ2-5; 8 bases fit TRBD2. CDR1 MDHEN and CDR2 SYDVKM come from the germline V gene. This CDR3 spans 13 amino acids. Trimming at V came to 5 bases and at J to 5 bases, leaving 4 bases not matched to a gene. The CDR3 DNA reads as TGTGCCAGCAGTGTAGGGACTAGTGAGACCCAGTACTTC. Residues: CASSVGTSETQYF. Full variable domain (missing parts from reference TRBV28 and TRBJ2-5): DVKVTQSSRYLVKRTGEKVFLECVQDMDHENMFWYRQDPGLGLRLIYFSYDVKMKEKGDIPEGYSVSREKKERFSLILESASTNQTSMYLCASSVGTSETQYFGPGTRLLVL.

This chain uses TRBV30 with TRBJ2-7; 9 positions match TRBD1. V lost 3 bases, J lost 11 bases, and 11 bases stayed unmatched. Germline V gene sequence: CDR1 GTSNPN, CDR2 SVGIG (reference sequence). The CDR3 is made up of 13 amino acids. CDR3 region: CAWSFGTGKIEYF. The CDR3 DNA sequence: TGTGCCTGGAGCTTCGGGACAGGGAAGATTGAGTACTTC.

The chain employs TRBV7-2 and TRBJ2-5, with D perhaps matching TRBD1 (5 bases). Germline lookup yields CDR1 SGHTA and CDR2 FQGNSA. Between the trimmed V and J ends, which lost 0 bases and 1 base, there was a span of 12 bases. CDR3 size: 16 residues. Written as DNA, the CDR3 is TGTGCCAGCAGCTTAGCCGTGGGGCGACCCCAAGAGACCCAGTACTTC. Encoded protein: CASSLAVGRPQETQYF.

J is TRBJ1-1 and V is TRBV5-1; TRBD1 matches 7 bases. The CDR3 has 14 amino acids. The germline V gene encodes CDR1 SGHRS and CDR2 YFSETQ. The V and J ends lost 0 bases and 5 bases, in that order; junction bases with no gene match: 4. CDR3 loop: CASSLGGGLTEAFF. The CDR3 DNA reads TGCGCCAGCAGCTTGGGAGGGGGCTTAACTGAAGCTTTCTTT.

The rearrangement links TRBV30 to TRBJ2-3; D may be TRBD2 (7 bases). Germline lookup yields CDR1 GTSNPN and CDR2 SVGIG (reference sequence). The CDR3 loop spans 15 amino acids. V lost 4 bases and J lost 4, with 18 bases in between. The CDR3 here is CAWTFGGGRPDTQYF. The CDR3 DNA reads TGTGCCTGGACCTTTGGGGGGGGGCGCCCAGATACGCAGTATTTT.

In its sample, this clone was seen a few times. The CDR3 region has the DNA TGTGCCAGCAGCCCCTCTCGCAATCAGCCCCAGCATTTT. Its translation is CASSPSRNQPQHF. The rearrangement links TRBV6-5 to TRBJ1-5; D is ambiguous. Trimming shortened V by 6 bases and J by 2 bases, and 8 bases separated the two germline ends. CDR1 and CDR2 from the germline V gene are MNHEY and SVGAGI. The CDR3 length is 13 residues.

V usage is TRBV18 and J usage is TRBJ2-1; D gene unclear. The CDR3 consists of 14 residues. Germline V lookup: CDR1 KGHSH, CDR2 LQKENI. Trimming removed 6 bases from V and 5 bases from J, with 14 bases in between. This chain's CDR3 is CASSPELKNNEQFF. The CDR3 region has the DNA TGTGCCAGCTCCCCGGAGCTCAAGAACAATGAGCAGTTCTTC.

In the case of this clone: The identical CDR3 is also encoded by other nucleotide sequences in the sample. J is TRBJ1-1 and V is TRBV30, with D maybe TRBD1 (6 bases). Between the trimmed V and J ends, which lost 0 bases and 2 bases, there was a span of 7 bases. Looked up from germline, CDR1 is GTSNPN and CDR2 is SVGIG (reference sequence). CDR3 length: 13 amino acids. CDR3 DNA: TGTGCCTGGAGTGTAGGGGGAAACACTGAAGCTTTCTTT. The encoded protein is CAWSVGGNTEAFF.

The rearrangement joins TRBV29-1 to TRBJ2-7; tentative D call: TRBD2 (5 bases). Trimming pared 6 bases from V and 2 bases from J, leaving 11 bases between. This CDR3 comprises 12 residues. CDR1 and CDR2 (germline): SQVTM, ANQGSEA. The CDR3 sequence: CSVLDGTYEQYF. The CDR3 region has the DNA TGCAGCGTCCTTGACGGGACCTACGAGCAGTACTTC.